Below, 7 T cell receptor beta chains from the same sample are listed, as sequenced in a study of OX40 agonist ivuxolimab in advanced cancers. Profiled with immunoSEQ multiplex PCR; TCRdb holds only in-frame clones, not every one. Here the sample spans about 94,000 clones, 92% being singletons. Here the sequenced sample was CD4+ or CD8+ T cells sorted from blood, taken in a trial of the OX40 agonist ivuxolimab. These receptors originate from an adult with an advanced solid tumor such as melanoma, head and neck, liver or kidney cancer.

DNA of the CDR3: TGCGCCAGCAGCCAAGATCCCGGGGCCACAGATACGCAGTATTTT. Its translation: CASSQDPGATDTQYF. The rearrangement links TRBV4-1 to TRBJ2-3, with D perhaps matching TRBD1 or TRBD2 (5 bases each). CDR1 and CDR2 (germline): MGHRA, YSYEKL. The CDR3 totals 15 residues. V lost 0 bases, J lost 2 bases, and 9 bases lay in between.

The CDR3 DNA sequence: TGTGCCAGCAGCCAAGTTGCTCCCGGCACTAGCGGATTATACAATGAGCAGTTCTTC. This translates into CASSQVAPGTSGLYNEQFF. The J gene is TRBJ2-1, the V gene TRBV14; 8 nucleotides match TRBD2. The CDR3 spans 19 residues. Germline-derived CDR1 and CDR2 are SGHDN and FVKESK. Unmatched junction bases numbered 15, after V lost 1 base and J lost 4 bases.

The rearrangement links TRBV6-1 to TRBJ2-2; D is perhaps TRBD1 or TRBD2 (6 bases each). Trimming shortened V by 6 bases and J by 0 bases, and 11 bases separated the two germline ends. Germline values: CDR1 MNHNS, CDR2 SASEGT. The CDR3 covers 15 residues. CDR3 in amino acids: CASRAGHTNTGELFF. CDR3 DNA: TGTGCCAGCAGGGCGGGACATACGAACACCGGGGAGCTGTTTTTT.

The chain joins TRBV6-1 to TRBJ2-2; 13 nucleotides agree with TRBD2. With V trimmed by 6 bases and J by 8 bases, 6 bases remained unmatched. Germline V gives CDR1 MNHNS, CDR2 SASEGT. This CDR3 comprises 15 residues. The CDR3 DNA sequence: TGTGCCAGCAGCCCTTGGACTAGCGGGAGAGGGGAGCTGTTTTTT. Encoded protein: CASSPWTSGRGELFF.

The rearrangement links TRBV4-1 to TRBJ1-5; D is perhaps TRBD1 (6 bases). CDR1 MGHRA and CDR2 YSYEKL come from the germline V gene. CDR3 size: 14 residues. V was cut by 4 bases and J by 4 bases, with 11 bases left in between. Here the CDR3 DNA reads TGCGCCAGCAGCCTGACACAGGGAAATCAGCCCCAGCATTTT. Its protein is CASSLTQGNQPQHF.

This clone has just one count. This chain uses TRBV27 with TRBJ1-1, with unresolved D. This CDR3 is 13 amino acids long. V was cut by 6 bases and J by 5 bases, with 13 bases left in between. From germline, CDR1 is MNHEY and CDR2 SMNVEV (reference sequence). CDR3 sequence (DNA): TGTGCCAGCAGCTCCACCGGGCCGACTGAAGCTTTCTTT. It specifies CASSSTGPTEAFF.

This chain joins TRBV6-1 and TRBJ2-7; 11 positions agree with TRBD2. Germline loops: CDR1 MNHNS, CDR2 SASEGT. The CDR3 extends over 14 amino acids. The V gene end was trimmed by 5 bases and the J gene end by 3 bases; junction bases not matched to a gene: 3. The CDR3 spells CASSPGTSGYEQYF. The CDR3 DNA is TGTGCCAGCAGTCCCGGGACTAGCGGCTACGAGCAGTACTTC.